This T cell receptor (beta chain) was captured by sequencing in a study of cytomegalovirus exposure and HLA in healthy donors (dated by TCRdb to between 2016 and 2019). General notes on the study: An earlier analysis of several hundred of the donors reported approximately 260 Gb of sequence data and 100 million to 120 million unique TCR beta sequences obtained from around 190 million T cells. About 280 gigabases of sequencing data and roughly 90 million unique TCR sequences were included in an early release covering 550 to 800 HLA-typed donors. Among the roughly 400 genotyped donors, around 81% belonged to the genetic ancestry cluster associated with self-reported Caucasian donors. The aim of the study was to test whether cataloging public T cell receptors could identify signatures of past pathogen exposure. The T cell repertoires of 666 subjects were profiled by immunosequencing and related to cytomegalovirus serostatus. Besides the first cohort of under 700 subjects, a separate validation cohort made up of 120 different subjects was used. High-throughput TCR immunosequencing, statistical association of individual TCRs with disease status, and machine learning were combined to predict cytomegalovirus infection status. In a later analysis, previously published TCR beta repertoires from hundreds of donors were re-analyzed and high-resolution HLA genotyping was added so that TCR occurrence patterns could be studied. The later analysis used no new phenotypic data to find candidate immune exposures, relying instead on TCR beta sequences and their occurrence across donors. An earlier analysis of some 600 of the donors applied high-throughput TCR beta sequencing to assess whether each TCR beta V gene segment acted as functional or pseudogenic. Donor age, sex, ethnicity and CMV serostatus were collected together with the repertoire data. A later genetic analysis took genome-wide SNP genotypes for about three fifths of the roughly 700 donors and used that subset as a discovery cohort. Every discovery cohort repertoire had been produced on one sequencing platform. Both class I and class II loci were covered by HLA typing, at four-digit resolution. Typing coverage varied by locus: roughly 629-640 donors for A, B, C, DRB1 and DQB1; roughly 520 for DQA1; about 590 for DPA1; roughly 450 for DPB1. Roughly 5 DR-DQ haplotypes were handled as single units for association and clustering, since linkage in the cohort was strong. Across 398 genotyped donors of the cohort, an average of about 220,000 unique TCR beta nucleotide sequences per donor were sequenced, and 15% to 20% of those sequences were non-productive. Study-wide findings and limitations: Linkage disequilibrium might explain the correlated functional status among segregating V segments, but an unknown experimental factor could not be ruled out. Cytomegalovirus status was reported to be diagnosed by the classifier with high specificity and sensitivity in both the original and validation cohorts. V-gene and J-gene trimming of TCR beta chains was associated with a missense DCLRE1C variant in a later genetic analysis, and the association was replicated in an independent cohort. In a later analysis, HLA-associated TCR beta chains showed more clonal expansion and lower generation probabilities than non-associated chains that were equally common. Several of the top co-occurrence clusters appeared to be linked to parvovirus B19, influenza, CMV and Epstein-Barr virus, according to a later analysis. In this cohort, only TCR beta chains were sequenced, and detectable features were limited by the absence of alpha or paired-chain data. Some IMGT-functional V segments, including TRBV6-2 and TRBV6-3, could not be distinguished by the 87-base-pair reads and were therefore excluded. Sequencing depth was assumed to be roughly uniform across donors in the presence/absence analyses, though that assumption may not hold. CMV serostatus was the only immune exposure information available for the cohort. HLA typing was unavailable for some donors at each locus, so association tests used only the typed subset. A later analysis found that most CMV-associated TCR beta chains appeared HLA-restricted, with HLA associations seemingly driven largely by CMV exposure. A few of the identified cytomegalovirus-associated TCR beta chains were confirmed in vitro to be specific for cytomegalovirus antigens. It was suggested by the authors that the approach could potentially be generalized to other disease states and immunological phenotypes. When HLA alleles, especially DR and DQ, strongly co-occurred, TCR associations were difficult to assign to individual alleles. A later analysis associated about 17,000 TCR beta sequences with specific HLA alleles at a false discovery rate of 0.05. In a later analysis, TCR association rates were found to vary across HLA loci, with the most associated TCRs seen for DRB1 alleles and the fewest for HLA-C alleles. A further reported finding was that TCR beta sequences accurately predicted the HLA-A and HLA-B alleles for most subjects in the first cohort. A group of highly shared sequence variants was considered likely to be a technical artifact of the sequencing pipeline. Compared with the approximately 670-donor mean, donors in an Asian-associated ancestry cluster had fewer N-insertions in productive TCRs, according to a later genetic analysis. Most TCR sequences were observed very rarely across donors, whereas some public TCRs were present in many individuals. The earlier analysis of 587 of the donors excluded 15 to 20 rarely observed V segments, including chromosome 9 orphons, because counts were too low. A total of roughly 160 TCR beta chains were listed by the study as associated with cytomegalovirus. In an earlier analysis of fewer than 750 of the donors, most TCR beta V segments were observed in productive rearrangements about 87% or about 30% of the time, broadly matching IMGT annotations.

The cohort comprised more than 550 healthy bone marrow donors. At the time of sampling, every cohort member was nominally healthy, though immune exposures that went unrecorded were likely present. The donor tested CMV seropositive, placing the donor among the roughly 300 seropositive members of the cohort. Every donor gave a peripheral blood sample, and the peripheral blood mononuclear cells from that sample were used for TCR beta sequencing. Genomic DNA was extracted from the blood cell samples with the Qiagen DNeasy Blood Extraction Kit. Library generation was performed with the immunoSEQ multiplex PCR assay. For the multiplex PCR, a mixture combining 60 forward primers for TCR Vbeta segments and 13 reverse primers for TCR Jbeta segments was used. The CDR3 region of rearranged TCR beta genes was amplified from genomic DNA by a multiplex PCR assay. The Illumina HiSeq System was used to sequence the amplified TCR beta libraries as 87-base-pair reads. In the original analysis: A later analysis counted tens of millions of unique TCR beta chains across the 550 to 700 repertoires, and roughly 9.9 million of these chains were shared by at least two donors. A nearest-neighbor algorithm error-corrected the raw reads and collapsed the reads into unique sequences, merging closely related sequences to remove PCR and sequencing errors. CDR3 sequences were aligned to IMGT reference sequences to assign V, D and J gene segments. For a sequence to be retained, a match of at least six nucleotides was required to both a V gene segment and a J gene segment. Rearrangements were classified as productive when the CDR3 lacked stop codons and remained in frame with V and J, and all other rearrangements were classified as non-productive. CDR3 was defined according to IMGT convention as the region running from the second conserved V-encoded cysteine to the conserved J-encoded phenylalanine. The earlier analysis of some 550 of the donors excluded any sequence lacking an unambiguous match to a single V gene segment. An earlier analysis of almost 600 of the donors classified V segments as functional when productive rearrangements were above 56.7% and as segregating when the standard deviation between donors was above 5%. A statistical classification framework was built for diagnosing cytomegalovirus status from the catalog of TCR beta chain sequences. V and J gene assignment, in a later analysis, came from comparing TCR nucleotide sequences with IMGT/GENE-DB human TR gene sequences. The TCRdist pipeline was used in a later analysis to assign CDR3 sequences and most-parsimonious VDJ recombination scenarios. A later analysis defined each TCR beta chain by its CDR3 amino acid sequence plus V-gene family, and excluded reads lacking a unique V-gene family. As a way to deal with suspected cross-contamination and a sequencing artifact, a later analysis dropped roughly 620 nucleotide sequences that were highly shared and had low generation probability. For each public chain, a later analysis derived a clonal expansion index from normalized ranks of inferred template counts within each repertoire. In a later analysis, generation probabilities were computed with a VDJ recombination model fitted to out-of-frame rearrangements, and the resulting probabilities were checked against IGoR. In a later analysis, TCR-TCR, TCR-HLA and TCR-CMV co-occurrence was scored with hypergeometric tests, and a repertoire-size bias correction was applied to TCR pairs. False discovery rates were estimated in a later analysis by permuting HLA or CMV assignments 20 times. A later analysis grouped co-occurring TCRs with DBSCAN, adding TCRdist sequence similarity when clustering within HLA-allele-positive subsets. For co-occurrence clustering, repertoires with fewer than 30,000 or more than 120,000 public chains were excluded, along with roughly 5 repertoires with anomalous nucleotide sharing. Imported from immuneACCESS, the table was reduced by TCRdb to in-frame sequences with V and J called. These copies leave out some clones; in studies compared against another copy, an unresolved V gene accounts for under half, and the cause of the remainder is not known. From that table come the V and J calls and clone size; the DNA was used to work out D and trimming. Here the sample has around 160,000 clones; roughly 85% occur a single time. The ten largest account for 8.5% of the sample.

This clone was seen more than once but under ten times. The specificity of this receptor is unknown. Qualities for individual bases were not recorded, and no much larger clone is one base off. The germline V gene (reference sequence) gives CDR1 as MNHEY and CDR2 as SMNVEV. The germline ends are 9 bases apart after V is trimmed by 3 bases and J by 6 bases. The CDR3, from cysteine to phenylalanine, totals 13 residues. The entry retains the CDR3 DNA only, 39 bases that are in frame from base 1. Sequencing was done on a sample of PBMCs. This sequence was found in a male donor in good health and CMV-seropositive. The chain was built from TRBV27 and TRBJ1-5, with the D gene uncertain. The CDR3 sequence is CASSLGLGQPQHF. The nucleotide sequence is TGTGCCAGCAGTTTGGGCTTGGGTCAGCCCCAGCATTTT.